The 21 T cell receptor beta chains in this list originate from one sample, sequenced in a study of shared clonotypes between healthy human individuals. The method was immunoSEQ multiplex PCR; TCRdb's version includes in-frame clones alone and lacks a portion of them. The repertoire holds hundreds of thousands of clones, with approximately 97% as singletons. Sequences were obtained from naive CD4+ T cells sorted from blood. The subset: CD45RA+ positively selected. The receptors were sampled from a woman under 40 in good health.

The gene calls are TRBV28 and TRBJ1-2, with no clear D. V lost 5 bases and J lost 4, with 8 bases in between. The CDR3 contains 12 residues. Germline CDR1 reads MDHEN; CDR2 reads SYDVKM. In nucleotides, the CDR3 is TGTGCCAGCAGTCAGGTCCCCTATGGCTACACCTTC. Protein product: CASSQVPYGYTF.

The chain combines TRBV6-4 with TRBJ2-2; D might be TRBD2 (6 bases). Germline CDR1 and CDR2: MRHNA and SNTAGT. Deletions cut 3 bases from V and 5 bases from J, with 10 bases between. The CDR3 has 14 residues. CDR3 loop: CASSETGGTGELFF. DNA for the CDR3: TGTGCCAGCAGTGAAACCGGAGGGACCGGGGAGCTGTTTTTT.

The chain uses TRBV28 and TRBJ2-1; D gene unclear. V lost 4 bases and J 6 bases, leaving 10 bases between the germline ends. Germline V gives CDR1 MDHEN, CDR2 SYDVKM. This CDR3 comprises 13 residues. CDR3 coding DNA: TGTGCCAGCAGTTCCCGGTTTCCCAATGAGCAGTTCTTC. Protein: CASSSRFPNEQFF.

The chain has TRBV7-8 and TRBJ2-1, with D possibly TRBD2 on 6 matching bases. V lost 10 bases and J lost 12, with 13 bases in between. The CDR3 is made up of 10 amino acids. Germline assignment: CDR1 SGHVS and CDR2 FQNEAQ. The CDR3 DNA reads as TGTGCCACAGTCGACGGGGGGCAGTTCTTC. It is translated as CATVDGGQFF.

This rearrangement joins TRBV2 to TRBJ2-3, with 7 bases aligning to TRBD1. The CDR3 extends over 15 amino acids. Trimming removed 5 bases from V and 4 bases from J; junction bases left unmatched: 9. Per the germline V gene, CDR1 is SNHLY and CDR2 is FYNNEI. The CDR3 is CASSNTGTVADTQYF. CDR3 DNA sequence: TGTGCCAGCAGTAATACCGGGACAGTGGCAGATACGCAGTATTTT.

The chain uses TRBV10-3 and TRBJ1-2; D might be TRBD1 (5 bases). The CDR3 length is 14 residues. V was cut by 2 bases and J by 4 bases, with 11 bases left in between. Germline V gene lookup returns CDR1 ENHRY and CDR2 SYGVKD. As DNA, the CDR3 is TGTGCCATCAGTGAGGGTTTAGGGACCTATGGCTACACCTTC. Translated, it gives CAISEGLGTYGYTF.

This chain joins TRBV28 and TRBJ1-2; 7 nucleotides match TRBD1. Germline V gene sequence: CDR1 MDHEN, CDR2 SYDVKM. Germline trimming cut 2 bases from V and 4 bases from J; bases unmatched to any gene: 7. The CDR3 is 15 residues long. The CDR3 loop reads CASSLKGAEFYGYTF. CDR3 nucleotide sequence: TGTGCCAGCAGTTTAAAGGGGGCCGAGTTCTATGGCTACACCTTC.

The V call is TRBV28, the J call TRBJ2-3, with a tentative D call TRBD1 (6 bases). V shed 4 bases and J shed 3 bases, with 8 bases lying between them. The length of the CDR3 is 13 residues. The germline V gene has CDR1 MDHEN and CDR2 SYDVKM. CDR3 sequence (DNA): TGTGCCAGCAGTTCAGGACAGACAGATACGCAGTATTTT. This sequence encodes CASSSGQTDTQYF.

The chain combines TRBV27 with TRBJ1-1; unclear D gene. Trimming removed 5 bases from V and 5 bases from J, with 12 bases in between. In germline, CDR1 is MNHEY, CDR2 SMNVEV (reference sequence). CDR3 length: 13 residues. The CDR3 reads CASSTIPGTEAFF. The CDR3 DNA follows: TGTGCCAGCAGTACAATCCCGGGAACTGAAGCTTTCTTT.

The CDR3, as DNA: TGTGCCAGCAGGGCGTCGGGGGGTTTGTTGGCTAATGAGCAGTTCTTC. The encoded protein is CASRASGGLLANEQFF. The rearrangement uses TRBV6-6 and TRBJ2-1, with 7 nucleotides matching TRBD2. The CDR3 is made up of 16 amino acids. V shed 6 bases, J shed 7 bases, and the junction held 15 bases outside the gene matches. Germline loops: CDR1 MNHNY, CDR2 SVGAGI (reference sequence).

The chain couples TRBV6-5 to TRBJ1-4; D not resolved. V was shortened by 3 bases and J by 4 bases, with 9 bases between the two germline ends. This CDR3 has 14 amino acids. Germline CDR1 reads MNHEY; CDR2 reads SVGAGI. The CDR3 DNA reads TGTGCCAGCAGTTATAACGGATTTAATGAAAAACTGTTTTTT. Amino acids: CASSYNGFNEKLFF.

This chain joins TRBV5-1 and TRBJ2-7, with 10 bases fitting TRBD2. Germline V gene data show CDR1 as SGHRS and CDR2 as YFSETQ. The CDR3 has 15 amino acids. The trim removed 0 bases at V and 6 bases at J, leaving 6 bases unmatched. In DNA form, the CDR3 reads TGCGCCAGCAGCTTGGGCACAGCGGGAGGGCGCGAGCAGTACTTC. This translates into CASSLGTAGGREQYF.

DNA of the CDR3: TGTGCCAGCAGCGGCGGGCTCCAAGAGACCCAGTACTTC. Translation gives CASSGGLQETQYF. This sequence joins TRBV2 and TRBJ2-5; TRBD2 is a possible D gene (5 bases). Trimming took off 6 bases at V and 1 base at J, with 9 bases between the two ends. The CDR3 sequence is 13 residues long. CDR1 is SNHLY, CDR2 FYNNEI, per germline.

The gene calls are TRBV11-2 and TRBJ1-1; D remains ambiguous. Trimming took 0 bases from V and 11 from J, leaving 16 bases between them. The germline gives CDR1 SGHAT, CDR2 FQNNGV. The CDR3 is made up of 14 amino acids. CDR3 nucleotide sequence: TGTGCCAGCAGCTTAGATGGCCCCCGGGGTCGCGCTTTCTTT. This encodes CASSLDGPRGRAFF.

The chain carries TRBV18 and TRBJ1-2; TRBD1 agrees at 8 bases. V shed 3 bases, J shed 7 bases, and the junction held 10 bases outside the gene matches. The CDR3 runs to 15 residues. Germline V lookup: CDR1 KGHSH, CDR2 LQKENI. The CDR3 is CASSPDQGAVRGYTF. As DNA, the CDR3 is TGTGCCAGCTCACCCGATCAGGGGGCGGTTCGTGGCTACACCTTC.

The chain joins TRBV7-9 to TRBJ1-3; D uncertain. The V and J ends lost 5 bases and 0 bases respectively, with 14 bases between them. The CDR3 contains 16 residues. Germline assignment: CDR1 SEHNR and CDR2 FQNEAQ (reference sequence). CDR3 sequence (DNA): TGTGCCAGCAGCACCCGGTCCCCTAACTCTGGAAACACCATATATTTT. Its protein is CASSTRSPNSGNTIYF.

The chain carries TRBV5-8 and TRBJ2-4, with D perhaps TRBD1 or TRBD2 (5 bases each). Per germline, CDR1 SGHTS and CDR2 YDEGEE. The CDR3 sequence is 16 residues long. The V end was cut by 1 base, the J end by 0 bases, with 11 bases between. The DNA of the CDR3 is TGTGCCAGCAGCTTGCTCGGGGCTAAAGCCAAAAACATTCAGTACTTC. Translation gives CASSLLGAKAKNIQYF.

This chain's CDR3 is CASSSGGLAGGVQYF. CDR3 nucleotide sequence: TGCGCCAGCAGCTCCGGTGGGCTAGCGGGAGGAGTGCAGTACTTC. This sequence joins TRBV5-1 and TRBJ2-7, with TRBD2 matching over 11 bases. Trimming at V came to 3 bases and at J to 9 bases, leaving 11 bases not matched to a gene. This CDR3 region has 15 residues. Germline-derived CDR1 and CDR2 are SGHRS and YFSETQ.

The chain uses TRBV5-1 and TRBJ2-5; D may correspond to TRBD1 or TRBD2 (6 bases each). Per the germline V gene, CDR1 is SGHRS and CDR2 is YFSETQ. This CDR3 contains 17 residues. The V and J ends lost 2 bases and 1 base respectively, with 18 bases between them. The CDR3 sequence: CASSFPGVEGGQETQYF. The CDR3 region has the DNA TGCGCCAGCAGCTTCCCAGGGGTTGAGGGAGGCCAAGAGACCCAGTACTTC.

The gene calls are TRBV28 and TRBJ1-3; TRBD1 might be the D (6 bases). The CDR3 runs 16 residues. V was pared by 8 bases and J by 2 bases, with 19 bases between. From germline, CDR1 is MDHEN and CDR2 SYDVKM. The CDR3 sequence is CASGRDTLFAGNTIYF. CDR3 sequence (DNA): TGTGCCAGCGGCCGGGACACCCTTTTTGCTGGAAACACCATATATTTT.

The chain combines TRBV28 with TRBJ1-1; D uncertain. This CDR3 comprises 11 residues. The germline CDR1 and CDR2 sequences are MDHEN and SYDVKM. The V end was cut by 5 bases, the J end by 5 bases, with 6 bases between. CDR3 amino acids: CASSHMTEAFF. The DNA of the CDR3 is TGTGCCAGCAGTCACATGACTGAAGCTTTCTTT.